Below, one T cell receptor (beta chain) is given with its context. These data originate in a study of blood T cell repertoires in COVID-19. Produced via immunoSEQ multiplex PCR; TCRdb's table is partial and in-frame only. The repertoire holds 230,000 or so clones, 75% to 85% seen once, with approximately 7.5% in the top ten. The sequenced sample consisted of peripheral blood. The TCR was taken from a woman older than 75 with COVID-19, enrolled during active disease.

Here the CDR3 DNA reads TGTGCCAGCAGTTACGGATCGGCGAGGGATGAGCAGTTCTTC. Amino acids: CASSYGSARDEQFF. The chain combines TRBV6-5 with TRBJ2-1; possible D gene TRBD2, 5 bases. CDR3 length equals 14 residues. Per germline, CDR1 MNHEY and CDR2 SVGAGI. The V and J ends lost 2 bases and 8 bases respectively, with 13 bases between them.